This TCR beta chain was sequenced during a study of blood T cells in healthy people across ages. Germline V gene data show CDR1 as MNHEY and CDR2 as SVGEGT. V gave up 6 bases and J gave up 2 bases; unmatched junction bases: 6. The CDR3 loop spans 15 amino acids. With a J-beta primer mix and a sample-barcoded 5' primer, a second PCR ran about 7 to 12 cycles. Via MiXCR, TCRdb re-called the 5' RACE reads, giving one row per CDR3 protein. The sample has 380,000 or so distinct CDR3 sequences, roughly half seen once. The authors extracted at least 5 micrograms of total RNA per sample. This receptor was taken from a man aged 55 to 70 in good health. The rearrangement links TRBV6-2 or TRBV6-3 to TRBJ2-5, with TRBD2 matching 10 bases. What was sequenced was blood. The CDR3 sequence: CASRVGAGGQETQYF. DNA for the CDR3: TGTGCCAGCAGGGTTGGAGCGGGAGGGCAAGAGACCCAGTACTTC.